This record covers a single TCR beta chain. This clonotype was picked up many times. Which antigen it targets is not known. No base quality values were provided; no much bigger clone lies one nucleotide off. Ophthalmopathy patients had moderately to severely active disease, Clinical Activity Score of at least 3, NOSPECS grade of at least 4, and disease duration under 3 months. Patients were excluded if they had other autoimmune diseases, uncontrolled infections, pregnancy or lactation. Clinical symptoms, serum thyroxine, TRAb, thyroid ultrasound and orbital computed tomography were used for diagnosis. PBMCs were isolated from 7.5 to 10 ml of fresh peripheral blood by Ficoll-Paque density gradient centrifugation. Total RNA was extracted with Trizol reagent and quality-checked on an Agilent 2100 Bioanalyzer. The data were taken from a study of Graves' ophthalmopathy and Graves' hyperthyroidism (dated by TCRdb to the late 2010s). Turning to the overall study: Peripheral blood was collected at initial diagnosis, before any treatment. TCR beta repertoire signatures were used to distinguish Graves' ophthalmopathy from Graves' hyperthyroidism and to predict progression to ophthalmopathy. In total, approximately 140 blood samples were TCR-sequenced: around 42 ophthalmopathy, some 80 hyperthyroidism and some 17 hyperthyroidism-to-ophthalmopathy patients. To explore V-J signatures distinguishing ophthalmopathy from hyperthyroidism, a discovery set of roughly 98 patients (fewer than 45 ophthalmopathy, roughly 55 stable hyperthyroidism) was enrolled. An independent validation cohort was composed of 18 to 20 hyperthyroidism patients and around 16 patients who later progressed from hyperthyroidism to ophthalmopathy. In roughly six hyperthyroidism patients, the T-cell repertoires found in thyroid tissue were compared with those found in blood. Following sampling, methimazole starting at 30 mg daily was administered to hyperthyroidism patients, and high-dose intravenous methylprednisolone was administered to ophthalmopathy patients. For training and testing, the 100 or so patients in the discovery cohort were randomly divided in a 7:3 ratio. What the study reported, not specific to this receptor: Most expanded thyroid clonotypes with frequency above 0.001 were also detected in blood, suggesting blood repertoires may reflect the thyroid immune response. In validation, the model predicted ophthalmopathy progression with more than 55% sensitivity and roughly 72% specificity; 12 predicted patients were CT-confirmed with GO in a median of 6.5 months. The 13-signature model separated ophthalmopathy from stable hyperthyroidism with roughly 89% sensitivity and roughly 84% specificity in cross-validation, and 80%/75% in the test set. Sample size was not predetermined statistically, and investigators were not blinded to group allocation.

From the cysteine through the phenylalanine, the CDR3 covers 14 amino acids. Of all the DNA, just the CDR3 is kept, 42 bases in frame from base 1. Relative to germline, V is 0 bases shorter and J is 4 bases shorter, with 12 bases between their ends. Taken from the germline V gene (reference sequence), the CDR1 and CDR2 loops are DFQATT and SNEGSKA. TCR beta CDR3 regions were amplified from RNA transcripts for repertoire sequencing. A first-round RT-PCR used HTBI primers with the Qiagen OneStep RT-PCR kit, followed by a second-round multiplex PCR, size selection and purification. Sequencing of the libraries was carried out on an Illumina HiSeq2000 in paired-end mode with 100 bp reads. The study's processing was this. SOAPnuke was used to process the reads, throwing out any read that had adapters, had uncalled bases, had a mean Phred below 15, or lacked an exact constant-primer or identifier match. High-quality paired reads were merged with COPE v1.2.5. Unique nucleotide sequences were defined as clonotypes and aligned to IMGT TRB V, D and J references using MiTCR v1.1. The analysis was limited to V-J combinations with a frequency above 0.0001, which together covered 99.2% of the repertoires. For each V-J combination, a TCR clonal expansion and chaos score was defined as the ratio of F50 clonal expansion to chaos observed in the TCRdist matrix. Welch's t-statistics and random forest were used to reduce the features to about twelve V-J combinations, which were then used as input to a naive Bayes classifier. Thyroid-blood repertoire similarity was quantified with the Morisita-Horn index. TCRdb cleaned the public reads at Q25 with fastp, built clones with MiXCR and kept in-frame beta chains. One record per CDR3 amino acid sequence lists the most common genes and DNA. The V and J calls were determined by TCRdb, not by the authors. The sample records 210,000 or so distinct CDR3 sequences, about 32% of which are singletons. The top ten clonotypes cover about 9.1% of the sample.

The sequenced sample consisted of peripheral blood. This sequence uses TRBV20-1 and TRBJ1-1; no D gene can be assigned with confidence. This clonotype originated in a man aged 45-60 years with Graves' ophthalmopathy. Donor details come from another sample of the same person, matched by shared clones. The CDR3 reads as follows: CSARDPSEGTEAFF. The DNA sequence reads TGCAGTGCTAGAGATCCTAGCGAGGGCACTGAAGCTTTCTTT.